This T cell receptor (beta chain) was identified during a study of T-cell reconstitution after alpha-beta-depleted transplantation in children. Study results and caveats: T cells produced anew were the main source of T-cell counts and diversity one year after transplant.

In this sample, this clonotype turned up many times. Its antigen is currently unknown. Trimming at V came to 6 bases and at J to 4 bases, leaving 5 bases not matched to a gene. CDR3 length: 14 amino acids. Unique molecular identifiers were incorporated into the prepared TCRbeta library. TCRdb redid the calling of the PCR reads with MiXCR, one entry per CDR3 protein. The sample records some 300,000 distinct CDR3 sequences, roughly 7.8% being singletons. The sample in question was peripheral blood, obtained 360 days after TCRalphabeta/CD19-depleted stem cell transplant. V usage is TRBV12-3 or TRBV12-4 and J usage is TRBJ1-2, with TRBD1 matching 10 bases. The TCR originated in a female patient aged 2-10 years who had a stem cell transplant for Fanconi anemia, so the T cells may come from the graft donor. The CDR3 bases are TGTGCCAGCAGCCCGACAGGGGGCGCCTATGGCTACACCTTC. The encoded protein is CASSPTGGAYGYTF.